These 9 T cell receptor beta chains were sequenced from one sample in a study of T cell responses to AZD1222 COVID-19 vaccine. The method was immunoSEQ multiplex PCR; TCRdb's version includes in-frame clones alone and lacks a portion of them. The sample shows some 150,000 clones, approximately 78% of them seen only once. The source material was peripheral blood, sampled on day 0 of MenACWY control vaccination. These receptors came from an adult in good health.

V is TRBV10-3 and J is TRBJ1-4; no reliable D call. This CDR3 is 13 amino acids long. CDR1 is ENHRY and CDR2 is SYGVKD in the germline V gene. V was shortened by 8 bases and J by 5 bases, with 12 bases between the two germline ends. The CDR3 sequence is CAIASRLNEKLFF. Written as DNA, the CDR3 is TGTGCCATCGCAAGCCGTTTAAATGAAAAACTGTTTTTT.

This clone was seen a few times. The CDR3 loop reads CASSDRRGKDYGYTF. In DNA form, the CDR3 reads TGTGCCAGCAGTGACCGTCGTGGGAAGGACTATGGCTACACCTTC. The genes are TRBV6-1 and TRBJ1-2; the D is unclear. Trimming took off 3 bases at V and 3 bases at J, with 14 bases between the two ends. Germline assignment: CDR1 MNHNS and CDR2 SASEGT. There are 15 residues in the CDR3.

The V and J genes are TRBV5-4 and TRBJ1-1; the match to TRBD1 covers 7 bases. V lost 3 bases and J lost 7; bases outside the gene matches: 9. This CDR3 comprises 14 residues. Germline values: CDR1 SGHNT, CDR2 YYREEE (reference sequence). The CDR3 protein is CASSSGGPGGEAFF. DNA for the CDR3: TGTGCCAGCAGCTCCGGGGGCCCAGGGGGTGAAGCTTTCTTT.

The chain employs TRBV5-1 and TRBJ1-1; maybe TRBD1 (5 bases). The germline gives CDR1 SGHRS, CDR2 YFSETQ. The V end lost 0 bases, the J end lost 1 base, and 10 bases lay between the germline ends. This CDR3 is built from 15 residues. CDR3 DNA: TGCGCCAGCAGCTTGGTAGGGGCGGAGAACACTGAAGCTTTCTTT. It specifies CASSLVGAENTEAFF.

The chain has TRBV28 and TRBJ1-2, with a weak D call TRBD1 (5 bases). The CDR3 has 14 residues. Germline assignment: CDR1 MDHEN and CDR2 SYDVKM. Trimming removed 3 bases from V and 8 bases from J, with 16 bases in between. Here the CDR3 DNA reads TGTGCCAGCAGTTTCCGGGACGGTCTAAGAGGCTACACCTTC. Its protein is CASSFRDGLRGYTF.

This clone appeared a few times. Other DNA sequences in the sample encode the same CDR3. V and J are TRBV12-3 or TRBV12-4 and TRBJ1-5; the D is unclear. The V end was cut by 2 bases, the J end by 4 bases, with 6 bases between. The CDR3 runs to 13 residues. CDR3 region: CASSLLRNQPQHF. In nucleotides, the CDR3 is TGTGCCAGCAGTTTATTGAGGAATCAGCCCCAGCATTTT.

This chain connects TRBV2 to TRBJ2-5, with 7 bases matching TRBD1. Trimming at V came to 4 bases and at J to 2 bases, leaving 4 bases not matched to a gene. Looked up from germline, CDR1 is SNHLY and CDR2 is FYNNEI. The CDR3 has 14 amino acids. CDR3 bases: TGTGCCAGCAGTGGACAGGGCCGGCAAGAGACCCAGTACTTC. It encodes CASSGQGRQETQYF. The complete variable domain, with remaining parts taken from reference TRBV2 and TRBJ2-5, reads EPEVTQTPSHQVTQMGQEVILRCVPISNHLYFYWYRQILGQKVEFLVSFYNNEISEKSEIFDDQFSVERPDGSNFTLKIRSTKLEDSAMYFCASSGQGRQETQYFGPGTRLLVL.

V is TRBV9 and J is TRBJ2-7; maybe TRBD2 (5 bases). The CDR3 spans 16 residues. Looked up from germline, CDR1 is SGDLS and CDR2 is YYNGEE. V shed 0 bases and J shed 0 bases, with 13 bases lying between them. CDR3 sequence: CASSVDGGWSSYEQYF. The CDR3 DNA sequence: TGTGCCAGCAGCGTAGACGGCGGGTGGAGCTCCTACGAGCAGTACTTC.

The chain is built from TRBV10-1 and TRBJ2-4, with a possible D match to TRBD1 (5 bases). This CDR3 spans 16 amino acids. With 3 bases removed from V and 0 bases from J, the gap between germline ends came to 12 bases. Germline CDR1 reads WNHNN; CDR2 reads SYGVQD (reference sequence). The CDR3 DNA reads TGCGCCAGCAGTGATGGGGCGTCTCTAGCCAAAAACATTCAGTACTTC. It translates to CASSDGASLAKNIQYF.